Shown below are 29 T cell receptor beta chains from a single sample sequenced in a study of T cell repertoires in cytomegalovirus infection. These receptors have no known antigen. A single record per CDR3 protein comes from TCRdb applying MiXCR to the reads. This sample has roughly 500,000 distinct CDR3 sequences, with 25% to 35% found just once. Sequenced here: cultured PBMCs, sampled from culture after CMV antigen stimulation. The receptors were sampled from a human donor in good health (CMV status not recorded). Some clones in this sample may be carry-over from other donors' samples.

This clonotype was seen a few times. The chain joins TRBV10-3 to TRBJ2-7, with D unclear. Germline assignment: CDR1 ENHRY and CDR2 SYGVKD. V was clipped by 0 bases and J by 5 bases, with 8 bases between them. This CDR3 is built from 13 residues. The CDR3 nucleotides are TGTGCCATCAGTGAGTCGAATGGGGACGAGCAGTACTTC. Translating gives CAISESNGDEQYF.

The V and J genes are TRBV14 and TRBJ1-1, with D uncertain. Trimming pared 4 bases from V and 10 bases from J, leaving 16 bases between. The CDR3 extends over 13 amino acids. CDR1 and CDR2 (germline): SGHDN, FVKESK. The DNA for the CDR3 is TGTGCCAGCAGCCCTACTCGACGGGCTACAGCTTTCTTT. It specifies CASSPTRRATAFF.

This clonotype was seen more than once but under ten times. The chain carries TRBV6-2 or TRBV6-3 and TRBJ2-7; D is uncertain. V lost 6 bases and J 6 bases, leaving 9 bases between the germline ends. The V gene's germline CDR1 is MNHEY and CDR2 SVGEGT. This CDR3 is built from 11 residues. The CDR3 DNA reads TGTGCCAGCAGCCTGACTCTCGAGCAGTACTTC. It codes for CASSLTLEQYF.

At least ten counts were recorded for this clonotype. V is TRBV7-2 and J is TRBJ1-2, with D possibly matching TRBD1 (5 bases). Trimming cost V 0 bases and J 5 bases, with 7 bases left between them. This CDR3 contains 13 residues. In germline, CDR1 is SGHTA, CDR2 FQGNSA. This chain's CDR3 is CASSLATEYGYTF. CDR3 sequence (DNA): TGTGCCAGCAGCTTAGCGACAGAATATGGCTACACCTTC.

At least ten counts were recorded for this clonotype. This sequence joins TRBV6-2 or TRBV6-3 and TRBJ1-1, with 7 bases aligning to TRBD1. V trimming: 1 base; J trimming: 2 bases; junction bases outside the gene matches: 4. Germline V gives CDR1 MNHEY, CDR2 SVGEGT. The CDR3 contains 15 residues. The DNA of the CDR3 is TGTGCCAGCAGTTACTGGGGACAGAGCAACACTGAAGCTTTCTTT. Translated, it gives CASSYWGQSNTEAFF.

This clonotype was seen more than once but under ten times. The CDR3 spells CASSLIGGEDGYTF. The CDR3 bases are TGTGCCAGCAGCTTGATAGGGGGCGAAGATGGCTACACCTTC. The rearrangement links TRBV5-6 to TRBJ1-2; 7 positions agree with TRBD1. The CDR3 covers 14 residues. V lost 1 base, J lost 6 bases, and 6 bases stayed unmatched. Germline CDR1 SGHDT, CDR2 YYEEEE.

The chain recombines TRBV5-4 with TRBJ2-5, with a weak D call TRBD1 (6 bases). The length of the CDR3 is 14 residues. Germline-derived CDR1 and CDR2 are SGHNT and YYREEE (reference sequence). The V gene lost 2 bases and the J gene lost 3 bases, with 11 bases spanning the gap. The CDR3 bases are TGTGCCAGCAGCTTCGCCGGGACAAAAGAGACCCAGTACTTC. It specifies CASSFAGTKETQYF.

V is TRBV12-3 or TRBV12-4 and J is TRBJ2-5; 8 bases align to TRBD1. The length of the CDR3 is 15 residues. V was clipped by 6 bases and J by 6 bases; unmatched bases: 12. For the CDR3, the DNA is TGTGCCAGCAGGCCCTCCTTCAGGGGGCTGAAGACCCAGTACTTC. Its protein product is CASRPSFRGLKTQYF.

CDR3 nucleotide sequence: TGTGCCAGCAGCTTAGGCGACAGGAGTCACTATGGCTACACCTTC. Encoded protein: CASSLGDRSHYGYTF. The chain employs TRBV7-6 and TRBJ1-2; tentative D call: TRBD1 (6 bases). Germline CDR1 SGHVS, CDR2 FNYEAQ. This CDR3 contains 15 residues. The V and J ends lost 1 base and 3 bases respectively, with 12 bases between them.

This clonotype was observed a few times. V is TRBV6-2 or TRBV6-3 and J is TRBJ1-6, with D possibly TRBD1 on 5 matching bases. Germline CDR1 MNHEY, CDR2 SVGEGT. Trimming removed 8 bases from V and 7 bases from J, with 12 bases in between. CDR3 length: 13 residues. The CDR3 reads CASRTNQNSPLHF. CDR3 DNA sequence: TGTGCCAGCCGGACAAACCAAAATTCACCCCTCCACTTT.

This clonotype was counted a few times. This chain uses TRBV12-3 or TRBV12-4 with TRBJ1-5; 8 bases are a match to TRBD1. V lost 3 bases and J lost 7; bases outside the gene matches: 5. The CDR3 consists of 14 residues. DNA for the CDR3: TGTGCCAGCAGTTTTACAGGGGGAAGACAGCCCCAGCATTTT. Translation: CASSFTGGRQPQHF.

V usage is TRBV6-8 and J usage is TRBJ2-7; 9 bases map to TRBD2. This CDR3 has 15 residues. Germline V gene sequence: CDR1 MNHGY, CDR2 SAAAGT. V was pared by 2 bases and J by 2 bases, with 4 bases of the junction left unmatched. The CDR3 loop is CASSYEAGGPYEQYF. CDR3 nucleotides: TGTGCCAGCAGTTACGAAGCGGGAGGCCCCTACGAGCAGTACTTC.

Ten or more counts support this clonotype. This chain links TRBV7-2 with TRBJ2-2; D is tentatively TRBD1 or TRBD2 (5 bases each). Trimming pared 0 bases from V and 8 bases from J, leaving 16 bases between. This CDR3 is 16 amino acids long. In germline, CDR1 is SGHTA, CDR2 FQGNSA. DNA for the CDR3: TGTGCCAGCAGCTTAGCCCTTGGGACGGCCGGGGGGGAGCTGTTTTTT. Encoded protein: CASSLALGTAGGELFF.

This clonotype has just a few counts. The V call is TRBV28, the J call TRBJ1-4, with D perhaps matching TRBD1 (6 bases). The germline V gene has CDR1 MDHEN and CDR2 SYDVKM. V lost 4 bases, J lost 3 bases, and 15 bases lay in between. The CDR3 is made up of 16 amino acids. The CDR3 sequence: CASSSISGVANEKLFF. The CDR3 DNA is TGTGCCAGCAGTTCGATCTCAGGGGTAGCTAATGAAAAACTGTTTTTT.

The gene calls are TRBV4-1 and TRBJ2-2; D is undetermined. The CDR3 runs 13 residues. CDR1 is MGHRA and CDR2 is YSYEKL in the germline V gene. The V end was cut by 4 bases, the J end by 6 bases, with 9 bases between. CDR3 amino acids: CASSPLFSGELFF. The CDR3, as DNA: TGCGCCAGCAGCCCCCTATTCTCCGGGGAGCTGTTTTTT.

CDR3: CASRTETGGGYEQYF. The CDR3 DNA reads as TGTGCCAGCAGGACCGAAACCGGGGGCGGATACGAGCAGTACTTC. The chain is built from TRBV7-2 and TRBJ2-7; D tentatively fits TRBD1 or TRBD2 (6 bases each). Germline CDR1 SGHTA, CDR2 FQGNSA. Trimming stripped 6 bases from V and 4 bases from J, with 19 bases between. The CDR3 is 15 residues long.

V and J are TRBV6-1 and TRBJ2-5; D is perhaps TRBD2 (5 bases). V lost 5 bases and J lost 6, with 19 bases in between. Germline V gene lookup returns CDR1 MNHNS and CDR2 SASEGT. The CDR3 consists of 15 residues. Written as DNA, the CDR3 is TGTGCCAGCAGTCCCCGGGATCCTCCCATGAAGACCCAGTACTTC. Amino acids: CASSPRDPPMKTQYF.

The CDR3 DNA sequence: TGTGCCAGCTCCCAATTCTTAAGGGACCGTCGCAATCAGCCCCAGCATTTT. Translation gives CASSQFLRDRRNQPQHF. This chain uses TRBV6-2 or TRBV6-3 with TRBJ1-5; weak D call: TRBD1 (5 bases). The CDR3 runs 17 residues. CDR1 and CDR2 from the germline V gene are MNHEY and SVGEGT. V lost 8 bases and J 2 bases, leaving 22 bases between the germline ends.

In this sample, this clonotype turned up a few times. The chain couples TRBV4-1 to TRBJ1-6; the D gene is possibly TRBD1 (5 bases). Trimming took off 2 bases at V and 0 bases at J, with 17 bases between the two ends. Looked up from germline, CDR1 is MGHRA and CDR2 is YSYEKL. The CDR3 is made up of 19 amino acids. In nucleotides, the CDR3 is TGCGCCAGCAGCCAACGAGGAGCTACAGGATCCTCCTATAATTCACCCCTCCACTTT. As protein: CASSQRGATGSSYNSPLHF.

The chain carries TRBV20-1 and TRBJ2-1; TRBD2 matches at 11 bases. Germline trimming cut 0 bases from V and 8 bases from J; bases unmatched to any gene: 12. CDR1 DFQATT and CDR2 SNEGSKA come from the germline V gene (reference sequence). The CDR3 covers 17 residues. The CDR3 DNA reads as TGCAGTGCTAGAGATTTTTTCTTCGGGACTAGCGGTGATGAGCAGTTCTTC. It specifies CSARDFFFGTSGDEQFF.

V gene TRBV20-1 combines with J gene TRBJ2-7, with TRBD2 matching over 16 bases. Looked up from germline, CDR1 is DFQATT and CDR2 is SNEGSKA (reference sequence). Losses at the gene ends were 6 bases for V and 5 bases for J; bases not matched to a gene: 7. This CDR3 region has 15 residues. In nucleotides, the CDR3 is TGCAGTGCACTAGGGACTAGCGGGAGGGCCGACGAGCAGTACTTC. It codes for CSALGTSGRADEQYF.

This clonotype was seen only once. The V gene is TRBV10-3, the J gene TRBJ2-7; D gene uncertain. CDR3 length equals 13 residues. Germline V gene sequence: CDR1 ENHRY, CDR2 SYGVKD. Trimming stripped 0 bases from V and 3 bases from J, with 6 bases between. Here the CDR3 reads CAISESAVYEQYF. The CDR3 DNA sequence: TGTGCCATCAGTGAGTCCGCAGTCTACGAGCAGTACTTC.

The chain links TRBV6-2 or TRBV6-3 to TRBJ1-2; D remains unclear. From germline, CDR1 is MNHEY and CDR2 SVGEGT. With 7 bases removed from V and 6 bases from J, the gap between germline ends came to 12 bases. The CDR3 has 12 amino acids. CDR3 amino acids: CASTLGADGYTF. In nucleotides, the CDR3 is TGTGCCAGCACCTTAGGCGCAGATGGCTACACCTTC.

The genes are TRBV5-6 and TRBJ1-2, with a possible D match to TRBD1 (5 bases). The V gene's germline CDR1 is SGHDT and CDR2 YYEEEE. V shed 4 bases and J shed 0 bases, with 16 bases lying between them. This CDR3 has 16 amino acids. The CDR3 nucleotides read TGTGCCAGCAGCGAGGCCTTGACAGAAGCTAACTATGGCTACACCTTC. This codes for CASSEALTEANYGYTF.

The rearrangement uses TRBV9 and TRBJ1-1; D may be TRBD1 (5 bases). Germline assignment: CDR1 SGDLS and CDR2 YYNGEE. Trimming took off 3 bases at V and 0 bases at J, with 9 bases between the two ends. The CDR3 totals 14 residues. The CDR3 loop reads CASSAGGLNTEAFF. CDR3 DNA sequence: TGTGCCAGCAGCGCCGGGGGATTGAACACTGAAGCTTTCTTT.

CDR3 nucleotides: TGTGCCAGTAGTATCTTACCGACTCGAACCAATTCACCCCTCCACTTT. Protein sequence: CASSILPTRTNSPLHF. V usage is TRBV19 and J usage is TRBJ1-6; D remains ambiguous. CDR1 LNHDA and CDR2 SQIVND come from the germline V gene (reference sequence). V lost 3 bases, J lost 7 bases, and 16 bases lay in between. The CDR3 totals 16 residues. The full variable domain, with the rest looked up from reference TRBV19 and TRBJ1-6, is DGGITQSPKYLFRKEGQNVTLSCEQNLNHDAMYWYRQDPGQGLRLIYYSQIVNDFQKGDIAEGYSVSREKKESFPLTVTSAQKNPTAFYLCASSILPTRTNSPLHFGNGTRLTVT.

This clonotype was seen a few times. This chain joins TRBV5-4 and TRBJ2-5, with 12 bases lining up with TRBD1. Germline V lookup: CDR1 SGHNT, CDR2 YYREEE (reference sequence). Trimming took 3 bases from V and 2 from J; bases not matched to a gene: 11. The CDR3 sequence is 18 residues long. The CDR3 DNA is TGTGCCAGCAGCTCTGGGGGGGGGACAGGGGGCAGGCAAGAGACCCAGTACTTC. It is translated as CASSSGGGTGGRQETQYF.

This chain connects TRBV11-2 to TRBJ1-1, with 8 positions matching TRBD1. The trim removed 7 bases at V and 1 base at J, leaving 11 bases unmatched. The CDR3 totals 16 residues. The germline gives CDR1 SGHAT, CDR2 FQNNGV. CDR3 residues: CASNNRQGSRNTEAFF. The CDR3 DNA reads as TGTGCCAGCAACAATAGACAGGGGTCACGGAACACTGAAGCTTTCTTT.

The chain links TRBV11-2 to TRBJ1-1, with D perhaps TRBD1 (5 bases). Germline assignment: CDR1 SGHAT and CDR2 FQNNGV. This CDR3 contains 15 residues. V lost 5 bases and J lost 0, with 13 bases in between. The CDR3 DNA follows: TGTGCCAGCAGCCTGCCGACAGTCATGAACACTGAAGCTTTCTTT. Its protein is CASSLPTVMNTEAFF.